Shown below are 27 T cell receptor beta chains from a single sample sequenced in a study of blood T cell repertoires in COVID-19. Here immunoSEQ multiplex PCR was the method, and the copy in TCRdb shows in-frame clones only, minus some. Of 52,000 or so clones in the sample, approximately 90% were seen once. The sequenced sample was peripheral blood. Every receptor here comes from an older man with acute or convalescent COVID-19.

The genes are TRBV5-1 and TRBJ1-4; D ambiguous. Germline CDR1 reads SGHRS; CDR2 reads YFSETQ. Trimming took 1 base from V and 4 from J, leaving 11 bases between them. CDR3 length equals 15 residues. The CDR3 bases are TGCGCCAGCAGCTTGAGTGGCACGATTAATGAAAAACTGTTTTTT. The encoded protein is CASSLSGTINEKLFF.

This clone came up a few times. The chain recombines TRBV9 with TRBJ1-2; D is unclear. The CDR3 is 15 residues long. V dropped 0 bases and J dropped 4 bases, with 13 bases sitting between them. Germline V lookup: CDR1 SGDLS, CDR2 YYNGEE. The DNA of the CDR3 is TGTGCCAGCAGCGTAGAGGCACTACCCCGCTATGGCTACACCTTC. As protein: CASSVEALPRYGYTF. The variable domain in full, completed from reference TRBV9 and TRBJ1-2, reads DSGVTQTPKHLITATGQRVTLRCSPRSGDLSVYWYQQSLDQGLQFLIQYYNGEERAKGNILERFSAQQFPDLHSELNLSSLELGDSALYFCASSVEALPRYGYTFGSGTRLTVV.

This chain joins TRBV28 and TRBJ1-1; 7 nucleotides match TRBD1. The CDR3 consists of 15 residues. Germline V lookup: CDR1 MDHEN, CDR2 SYDVKM. V was clipped by 7 bases and J by 0 bases; unmatched bases: 8. Here the CDR3 DNA reads TGTGCCAGCATGACCGGGACAGTGATGAACACTGAAGCTTTCTTT. Translation gives CASMTGTVMNTEAFF.

This sequence joins TRBV6-5 and TRBJ2-7, with a tentative D call TRBD1 (6 bases). Germline values: CDR1 MNHEY, CDR2 SVGAGI. Trimming left V 6 bases short and J 3 bases short, with 15 bases between. This CDR3 contains 14 residues. CDR3 residues: CASRSLGADYEQYF. The CDR3 coding sequence is TGTGCCAGCAGGTCGCTGGGGGCCGACTACGAGCAGTACTTC.

The rearrangement uses TRBV18 and TRBJ2-7; TRBD1 aligns across 9 bases. The CDR3 extends over 14 amino acids. The junction had 7 bases not matched to a gene; V was cut back by 5 bases and J by 5 bases. CDR1 and CDR2 (germline): KGHSH, LQKENI. As DNA, the CDR3 is TGTGCCAGCTCAGCACAGGGGGCGCTGGACGAGCAGTACTTC. It is translated as CASSAQGALDEQYF.

The CDR3 spells CASSEGLAGGPSKTQYF. The CDR3 region has the DNA TGTGCCAGCAGCGAGGGACTAGCGGGGGGCCCCTCCAAGACCCAGTACTTC. The rearrangement links TRBV13 to TRBJ2-5; TRBD2 agrees at 15 bases. The length of the CDR3 is 17 residues. Losses at the gene ends were 5 bases for V and 6 bases for J; bases not matched to a gene: 10. Germline CDR1 reads PRHDT; CDR2 reads FYEKMQ (reference sequence).

The chain employs TRBV19 and TRBJ1-5, with TRBD1 matching over 8 bases. Trimming at V came to 10 bases and at J to 4 bases, leaving 15 bases not matched to a gene. Germline assignment: CDR1 LNHDA and CDR2 SQIVND (reference sequence). The CDR3 sequence is 16 residues long. The CDR3 sequence is CATHSLDRGNNQPQHF. The CDR3 nucleotides read TGTGCCACTCATTCCCTAGACAGGGGCAATAATCAGCCCCAGCATTTT.

The DNA for the CDR3 is TGTGCTAGTGGAAAGGGGGCAGGGCCGTACGAGCAGTACTTC. It codes for CASGKGAGPYEQYF. This chain joins TRBV12-5 and TRBJ2-7; 7 nucleotides agree with TRBD1. CDR3 length equals 14 residues. V shed 6 bases, J shed 4 bases, and the junction held 9 bases outside the gene matches. The V gene's germline CDR1 is LGHNT and CDR2 FRNRAP.

The chain links TRBV7-2 to TRBJ1-3, with TRBD1 identical over 8 bases. This CDR3 comprises 15 residues. With V trimmed by 3 bases and J by 6 bases, 7 bases remained unmatched. Germline V gene data show CDR1 as SGHTA and CDR2 as FQGNSA. CDR3 residues: CASSLSTGGENTIYF. CDR3 in DNA: TGTGCCAGCAGCTTGTCAACAGGGGGGGAAAACACCATATATTTT. The entire variable domain, with the rest obtained from reference TRBV7-2 and TRBJ1-3, is as follows: GAGVSQSPSNKVTEKGKDVELRCDPISGHTALYWYRQSLGQGLEFLIYFQGNSAPDKSGLPSDRFSAERTGGSVSTLTIQRTQQEDSAVYLCASSLSTGGENTIYFGEGSWLTVV.

Worth noting for this clone: Other nucleotide sequences from this sample produce the same CDR3. The chain links TRBV7-9 to TRBJ2-2; D gene ambiguous. This CDR3 contains 13 residues. V was shortened by 2 bases and J by 2 bases, with 3 bases between the two germline ends. Germline values: CDR1 SEHNR, CDR2 FQNEAQ (reference sequence). This CDR3 is CASSLLNTGELFF. The DNA for the CDR3 is TGTGCCAGCAGCTTATTAAACACCGGGGAGCTGTTTTTT.

This clone was found a few times. The chain has TRBV2 and TRBJ2-2, with 8 bases fitting TRBD1. From germline, CDR1 is SNHLY and CDR2 FYNNEI. CDR3 length: 14 residues. Trimming cost V 7 bases and J 7 bases; bases outside gene matches: 8. CDR3 region: CASTLGQALGELFF. Written as DNA, the CDR3 is TGTGCCAGCACCTTGGGACAGGCGCTCGGGGAGCTGTTTTTT. Using reference TRBV2 and TRBJ2-2 for the parts outside the CDR3, the full variable domain is EPEVTQTPSHQVTQMGQEVILRCVPISNHLYFYWYRQILGQKVEFLVSFYNNEISEKSEIFDDQFSVERPDGSNFTLKIRSTKLEDSAMYFCASTLGQALGELFFGEGSRLTVL.

The genes are TRBV19 and TRBJ1-4; perhaps TRBD1 as D (5 bases). The CDR3 length is 16 residues. The V end was cut by 4 bases, the J end by 5 bases, with 17 bases between. Per the germline V gene, CDR1 is LNHDA and CDR2 is SQIVND (reference sequence). The CDR3 DNA is TGTGCCAGTAGTAGCGGGACGGCTAAGGGGAATGAAAAACTGTTTTTT. This gives the protein CASSSGTAKGNEKLFF.

As regards this clone: Its ends do not fully match the called genes, so a read error is possible. The chain couples TRBV11-3 to TRBJ2-1; perhaps TRBD2 as D (7 bases). The CDR3 extends over 15 amino acids. Germline V gene sequence: CDR1 SGHNT, CDR2 YENEEA. The CDR3 nucleotides are TGTGCCAGCAGTTTAGGGGGGGGTTCCTACAATGAGCAGTTCTTC. This translates into CASSLGGGSYNEQFF.

The chain has TRBV19 and TRBJ1-2, with D uncertain. Germline assignment: CDR1 LNHDA and CDR2 SQIVND (reference sequence). V gave up 7 bases and J gave up 4 bases, with 10 bases separating them. CDR3 length equals 12 residues. The CDR3 DNA reads as TGTGCCAGTACCCTGGGGAGCTATGGCTACACCTTC. This encodes CASTLGSYGYTF. The variable domain in full, completed from reference TRBV19 and TRBJ1-2, reads DGGITQSPKYLFRKEGQNVTLSCEQNLNHDAMYWYRQDPGQGLRLIYYSQIVNDFQKGDIAEGYSVSREKKESFPLTVTSAQKNPTAFYLCASTLGSYGYTFGSGTRLTVV.

The rearrangement joins TRBV5-4 to TRBJ1-2; TRBD1 aligns across 10 bases. From germline, CDR1 is SGHNT and CDR2 YYREEE (reference sequence). This CDR3 contains 15 residues. V gave up 0 bases and J gave up 6 bases; unmatched junction bases: 5. The CDR3 DNA sequence: TGTGCCAGCAGCTTGGCCGGACAGGGGGTCAATGGCTACACCTTC. It translates to CASSLAGQGVNGYTF.

The chain joins TRBV9 to TRBJ1-1; D ambiguous. The CDR3 loop spans 14 amino acids. Germline-derived CDR1 and CDR2 are SGDLS and YYNGEE. Trimming left V 3 bases short and J 7 bases short, with 16 bases between. Here the CDR3 reads CASSAPGINIEAFF. The CDR3, as DNA: TGTGCCAGCAGCGCCCCCGGGATTAATATTGAAGCTTTCTTT.

This clone has a single count. The chain links TRBV5-1 to TRBJ1-6, with D possibly matching TRBD1 (5 bases). Germline values: CDR1 SGHRS, CDR2 YFSETQ. The V gene lost 4 bases and the J gene lost 6 bases, with 14 bases spanning the gap. The CDR3 contains 15 residues. The CDR3 region has the DNA TGCGCCAGCAGCCCGGAGGGACGGCTTAATTCACCCCTCCACTTT. It is translated as CASSPEGRLNSPLHF. Drawing the rest from reference TRBV5-1 and TRBJ1-6, the complete variable domain is KAGVTQTPRYLIKTRGQQVTLSCSPISGHRSVSWYQQTPGQGLQFLFEYFSETQRNKGNFPGRFSGRQFSNSRSEMNVSTLELGDSALYLCASSPEGRLNSPLHFGNGTRLTVT.

The chain links TRBV5-6 to TRBJ1-6, with unresolved D. Germline loops: CDR1 SGHDT, CDR2 YYEEEE. V lost 2 bases and J 2 bases, leaving 8 bases between the germline ends. This CDR3 is built from 15 residues. DNA for the CDR3: TGTGCCAGCAGCTTTATATCCCCCTATAATTCACCCCTCCACTTT. As protein: CASSFISPYNSPLHF.

The CDR3 loop is CASSPGYRGNQPQHF. CDR3 bases: TGTGCCAGCTCACCTGGGTACAGGGGCAATCAGCCCCAGCATTTT. The rearrangement joins TRBV18 to TRBJ1-5, with a possible D match to TRBD1 (6 bases). Germline assignment: CDR1 KGHSH and CDR2 LQKENI. The ends were cut back, 3 bases at V and 2 bases at J, with 11 bases in the middle. This CDR3 has 15 amino acids.

This sequence joins TRBV7-3 and TRBJ2-6, with TRBD1 identical over 8 bases. Per germline, CDR1 SGHTA and CDR2 FQGTGA. CDR3 length equals 19 residues. V was pared by 0 bases and J by 1 base, with 8 bases of the junction left unmatched. CDR3 sequence (DNA): TGTGCCAGCAGCTTAACTGGGACAGGCTTGGGATCTGGGGCCAACGTCCTGACTTTC. Protein sequence: CASSLTGTGLGSGANVLTF.

The genes are TRBV7-2 and TRBJ1-2; D perhaps matches TRBD1 (6 bases). The CDR3 runs to 12 residues. Germline V lookup: CDR1 SGHTA, CDR2 FQGNSA. V lost 5 bases and J 8 bases, leaving 12 bases between the germline ends. The CDR3 spells CASSATGFGYTF. The CDR3 DNA follows: TGTGCCAGCAGCGCCACAGGGTTCGGCTACACCTTC.

V is TRBV6-1 and J is TRBJ2-1; D call uncertain. CDR3 length: 16 residues. Germline V gives CDR1 MNHNS, CDR2 SASEGT. Trimming took off 1 base at V and 1 base at J, with 11 bases between the two ends. The CDR3 nucleotides read TGTGCCAGCAGTGAAGTACACCCAAAATCCTACAATGAGCAGTTCTTC. Protein sequence: CASSEVHPKSYNEQFF.

The chain recombines TRBV12-3 or TRBV12-4 with TRBJ1-6, with D possibly matching TRBD1 (5 bases). V was cut by 6 bases and J by 7 bases, with 10 bases left in between. CDR3 length: 13 residues. The CDR3 loop is CASRSTGNSPLHF. CDR3 nucleotide sequence: TGTGCCAGCAGGAGTACAGGAAATTCACCCCTCCACTTT.

This rearrangement joins TRBV4-1 to TRBJ2-7; 10 positions agree with TRBD1. There are 16 residues in the CDR3. Germline values: CDR1 MGHRA, CDR2 YSYEKL. Trimming cost V 2 bases and J 1 base; bases outside gene matches: 5. The CDR3 DNA reads as TGCGCCAGCAGCCAAACCCCGGGACAGGGGTCCTACGAGCAGTACTTC. This sequence encodes CASSQTPGQGSYEQYF.

This sequence joins TRBV9 and TRBJ1-4, with D possibly matching TRBD1 (5 bases). Trimming left V 0 bases short and J 3 bases short, with 15 bases between. The CDR3 runs to 17 residues. Germline loops: CDR1 SGDLS, CDR2 YYNGEE. The CDR3 protein is CASSVAGQGRANEKLFF. Here the CDR3 DNA reads TGTGCCAGCAGCGTAGCTGGCCAGGGCAGAGCTAATGAAAAACTGTTTTTT.

This clone was seen a handful of times. The chain joins TRBV6-2 or TRBV6-3 to TRBJ1-1, with D uncertain. Deletions cut 3 bases from V and 1 base from J, with 15 bases between. Germline loops: CDR1 MNHEY, CDR2 SVGEGT. The CDR3 is 16 residues long. The CDR3 spells CASSYSHGSGNTEAFF. The CDR3 DNA reads as TGTGCCAGCAGTTATTCCCACGGGAGCGGGAACACTGAAGCTTTCTTT.

This chain links TRBV29-1 with TRBJ1-4; D is unclear. The V end was cut by 4 bases, the J end by 4 bases, with 7 bases between. This CDR3 comprises 12 residues. Germline V CDR1 and CDR2: SQVTM, ANQGSEA. The chain's CDR3 is CSVGEYNEKLFF. DNA of the CDR3: TGCAGCGTTGGAGAGTATAATGAAAAACTGTTTTTT.